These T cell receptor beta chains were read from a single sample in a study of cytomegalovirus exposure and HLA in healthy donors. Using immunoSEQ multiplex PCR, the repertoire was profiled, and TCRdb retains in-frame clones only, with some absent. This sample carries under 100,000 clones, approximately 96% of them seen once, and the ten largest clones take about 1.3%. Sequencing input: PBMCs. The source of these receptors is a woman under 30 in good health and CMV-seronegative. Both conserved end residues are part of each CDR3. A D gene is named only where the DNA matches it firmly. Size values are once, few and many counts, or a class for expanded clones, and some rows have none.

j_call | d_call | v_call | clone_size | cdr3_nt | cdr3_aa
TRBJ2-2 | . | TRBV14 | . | TGTGCCAGCAGCGGAGGGCTAACCGGGGAGCTGTTTTTT | CASSGGLTGELFF
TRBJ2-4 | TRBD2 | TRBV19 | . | TGTGCCAGTAGTATCCCGTGGGGGGGTGGTGACAAAAACATTCAGTACTTC | CASSIPWGGGDKNIQYF
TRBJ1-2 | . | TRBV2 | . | TGTGCCAGCAGTGAATCAACCGGGTTCTATGGCTACACCTTC | CASSESTGFYGYTF
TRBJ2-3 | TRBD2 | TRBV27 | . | TGTGCCAGCAGTGCGGGAGGACAGAACACAGATACGCAGTATTTT | CASSAGGQNTDTQYF
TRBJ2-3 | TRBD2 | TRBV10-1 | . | TGCGCCAGCAGTGAGTCGCCGGCCCATAGCGGGATAGCATCAGATACGCAGTATTTT | CASSESPAHSGIASDTQYF
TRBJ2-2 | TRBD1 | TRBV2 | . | TGTGCCAGCAGGGAGAGGGGGCTTTCGATCGGGGAGCTGTTTTTT | CASRERGLSIGELFF
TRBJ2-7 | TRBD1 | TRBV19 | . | TGTGCCAGCAGCCAACCGGGACAGGATGGTGCCTACGAGCAGTACTTC | CASSQPGQDGAYEQYF
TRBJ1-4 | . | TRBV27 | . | TGTGCCAGCAGTTCGCCATTTCCGTCGGGTGGTGAAAAACTGTTTTTT | CASSSPFPSGGEKLFF
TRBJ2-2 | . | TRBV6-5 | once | TGTGCCAGCAGGATTATAGCGGTCCCCCCCGGGGAGCTGTTTTTT | CASRIIAVPPGELFF
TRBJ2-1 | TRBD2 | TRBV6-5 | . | TGTGCCAGCAGTCACCGGGGGAGGGCATACAATGAGCAGTTCTTC | CASSHRGRAYNEQFF
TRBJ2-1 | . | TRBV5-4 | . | TGTGCCAGCAGAGCGAGCTCCTACAATGAGCAGTTCTTC | CASRASSYNEQFF
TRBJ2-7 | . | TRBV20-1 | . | TGCAGTGCTAGTCAGGCAACCGAGCAGTACTTC | CSASQATEQYF
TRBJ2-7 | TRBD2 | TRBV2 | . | TGTGCCAGCAGTGACTCAGCGGGAGAGCGGGAGCAGTACTTC | CASSDSAGEREQYF
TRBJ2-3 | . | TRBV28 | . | TGTGCCAGCAGACAGGCGGCGGATACGCAGTATTTT | CASRQAADTQYF
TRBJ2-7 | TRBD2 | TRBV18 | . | TGTGCCAGCTCACCACCAGCGGGAGGGACCGGTGGCGGGCAGTACTTC | CASSPPAGGTGGGQYF
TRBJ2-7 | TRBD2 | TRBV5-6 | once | TGTGCCAGCAACCAAGGACTAGCAGGTCCCTACGAGCAGTACTTC | CASNQGLAGPYEQYF
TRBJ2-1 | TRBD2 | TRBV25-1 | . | TGTGCCAGCAGTGTTAGCGGGGGCTCCTACAATGAGCAGTTCTTC | CASSVSGGSYNEQFF
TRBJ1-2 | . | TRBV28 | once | TGTGCCAGCAGTACTGACAGGCCACAGGGAGGGGACTATGGCTACACCTTC | CASSTDRPQGGDYGYTF
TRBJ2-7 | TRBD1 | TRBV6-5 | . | TGTGCCAGCAGCAAACGGGACAGGGCTTCTTCCGAGCAGTACTTC | CASSKRDRASSEQYF
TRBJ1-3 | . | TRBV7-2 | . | TGTGCCAGCAGCACTATGCTGGTCTCTGGAAACACCATATATTTT | CASSTMLVSGNTIYF
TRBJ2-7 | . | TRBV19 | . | TGTGCCAGTAGTGGAGGACCCTACGAGCAGTACTTC | CASSGGPYEQYF
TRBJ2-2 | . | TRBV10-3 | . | TGTGCCAGCAAAAGCTCTACAGGGTCGGACACCGGGGAGCTGTTTTTT | CASKSSTGSDTGELFF
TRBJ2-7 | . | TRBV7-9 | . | TGTGCCAGCAGCCCCGACAGGACCCACGAGCAGTACTTC | CASSPDRTHEQYF
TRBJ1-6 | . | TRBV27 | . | TGTGCCAGCAGTTTACAGGGAGGGGATTCACCCCTCCACTTT | CASSLQGGDSPLHF
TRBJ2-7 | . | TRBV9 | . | TGTGCCAGCAGCGTGCAGGGGATCGGCTACGAGCAGTACTTC | CASSVQGIGYEQYF
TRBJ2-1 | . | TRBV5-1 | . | TGCGCCAGCAGCTTGGAACTAGCTGTGCAGTTCTTC | CASSLELAVQFF
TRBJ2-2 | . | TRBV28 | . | TGTGCCAGCAGTTGCCCGGTGGCTAGCGTGGCCGGGGAGCTGTTTTTT | CASSCPVASVAGELFF
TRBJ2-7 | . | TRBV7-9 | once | TGTGCCAGCAGCTTAGACGCCGGGAAAGTCTACGAGCAGTACTTC | CASSLDAGKVYEQYF
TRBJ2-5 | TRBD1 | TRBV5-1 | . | TGCGCCAGCCGTTCGACAGGGGGCGCCAGGGAGACCCAGTACTTC | CASRSTGGARETQYF
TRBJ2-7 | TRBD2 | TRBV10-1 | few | TGCGCCAGCAGGCGGACTAGCGGCTACTACGAGCAGTACTTC | CASRRTSGYYEQYF
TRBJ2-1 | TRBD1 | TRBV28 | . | TGTGCCAGCACTAGAGCGGACAGGTCCTACAATGAGCAGTTCTTC | CASTRADRSYNEQFF
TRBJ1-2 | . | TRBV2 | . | TGTGCCAGCAGCTTCGCCACCGAGGGCTATGGCTACACCTTC | CASSFATEGYGYTF
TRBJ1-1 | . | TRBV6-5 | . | TGTGCCAGCAGTTACGAGGGAAACAACGCTGAAGCTTTCTTT | CASSYEGNNAEAFF
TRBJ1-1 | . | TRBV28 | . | TGTGCCAGCGGCTCACTAGGAGACACTGAAGCTTTCTTT | CASGSLGDTEAFF
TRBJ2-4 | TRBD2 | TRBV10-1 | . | TGCGCCAGCAGTGAGTCAACCTACGGGACTAGCCGGGAGGTAGCCAAAAACATTCAGTACTTC | CASSESTYGTSREVAKNIQYF
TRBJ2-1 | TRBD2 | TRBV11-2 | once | TGTGCCAGCAGCTTACACCGGGAGGGGCAGTTCTTC | CASSLHREGQFF
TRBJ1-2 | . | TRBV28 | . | TGTGCCAGCAGTTTTACTCCGGGAGACGGCTACACCTTC | CASSFTPGDGYTF
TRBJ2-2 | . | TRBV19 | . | TGTGCCAGTAGTTCCCCCGGACAGTGGGACACCGGGGAGCTGTTTTTT | CASSSPGQWDTGELFF
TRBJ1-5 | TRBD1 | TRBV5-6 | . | TGTGCCAGCAGCTTGGGGACAGGGTTTTTTGGTCGGGGTCAGCCCCAGCATTTT | CASSLGTGFFGRGQPQHF
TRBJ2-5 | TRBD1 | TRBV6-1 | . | TGTGCCAGCAGTGCTCCCCGGGACAGGCAAGAGACCCAGTACTTC | CASSAPRDRQETQYF
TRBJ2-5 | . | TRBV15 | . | TGTGCCACCAGCAGAGATGCAGGTCAAGAGACCCAGTACTTC | CATSRDAGQETQYF
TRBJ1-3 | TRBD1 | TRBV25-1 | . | TGTGCCAGCAGCGACCGGCTGACAGGGAGCTCTGGAAACACCATATATTTT | CASSDRLTGSSGNTIYF
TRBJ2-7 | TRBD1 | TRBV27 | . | TGTGCCAGCAGAAACTCAGGGGGCGCAGGGAACGAGCAGTACTTC | CASRNSGGAGNEQYF
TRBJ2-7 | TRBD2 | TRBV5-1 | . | TGCGCCAGCAGCTTGGGGTCGGGAGGGCCTTTCTACGAGCAGTACTTC | CASSLGSGGPFYEQYF
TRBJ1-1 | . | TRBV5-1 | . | TGCGCCAGCAGCTTGGTCCCGGGTTTTGATGAAGCTTTCTTT | CASSLVPGFDEAFF
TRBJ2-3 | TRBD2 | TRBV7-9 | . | TGTGCCAGCAGCAGACGGACTAGCGGCAGCACAGATACGCAGTATTTT | CASSRRTSGSTDTQYF
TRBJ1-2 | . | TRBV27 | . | TGTGCCAGCAGCCCAATCTGGGGAGGGGCTAACTATGGCTACACCTTC | CASSPIWGGANYGYTF
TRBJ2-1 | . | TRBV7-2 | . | TGTGCCAGCAGCCCGGGACTCAGCTCCTACAATGAGCAGTTCTTC | CASSPGLSSYNEQFF
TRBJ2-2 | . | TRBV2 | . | TGTGCCAGCCTTGACTGGACTTATAACACCGGGGAGCTGTTTTTT | CASLDWTYNTGELFF
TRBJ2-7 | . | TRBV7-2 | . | TGTGCCAGCAATTACGACAGGAGCTACGAGCAGTACTTC | CASNYDRSYEQYF
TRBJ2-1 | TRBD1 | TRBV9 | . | TGTGCCAGCAGCGCGAGTACCAGGACAGGGTTCTCCTACAATGAGCAGTTCTTC | CASSASTRTGFSYNEQFF